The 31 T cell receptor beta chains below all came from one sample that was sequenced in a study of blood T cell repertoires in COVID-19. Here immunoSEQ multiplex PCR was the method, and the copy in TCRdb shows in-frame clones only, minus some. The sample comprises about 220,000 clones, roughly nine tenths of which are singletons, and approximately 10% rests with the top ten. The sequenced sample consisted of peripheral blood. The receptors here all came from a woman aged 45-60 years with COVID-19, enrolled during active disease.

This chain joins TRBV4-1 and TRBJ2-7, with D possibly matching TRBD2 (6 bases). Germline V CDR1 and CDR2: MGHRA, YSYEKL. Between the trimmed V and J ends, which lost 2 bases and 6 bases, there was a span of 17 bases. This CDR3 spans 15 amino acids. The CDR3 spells CASSQLGLPTGEQYF. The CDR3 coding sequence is TGCGCCAGCAGCCAATTAGGACTACCCACCGGCGAGCAGTACTTC.

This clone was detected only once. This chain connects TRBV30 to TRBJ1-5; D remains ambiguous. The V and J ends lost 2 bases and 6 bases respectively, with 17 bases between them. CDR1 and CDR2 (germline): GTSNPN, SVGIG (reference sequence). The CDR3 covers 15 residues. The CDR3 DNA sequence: TGTGCCTGGAGTCACCGGGGAAGGGTTGTTCAGCCCCAGCATTTT. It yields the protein CAWSHRGRVVQPQHF.

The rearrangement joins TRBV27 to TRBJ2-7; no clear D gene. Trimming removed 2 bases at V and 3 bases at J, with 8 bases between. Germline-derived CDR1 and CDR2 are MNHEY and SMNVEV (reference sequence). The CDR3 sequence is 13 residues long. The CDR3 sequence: CASSLKADYEQYF. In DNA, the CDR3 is TGTGCCAGCAGTTTAAAGGCGGACTACGAGCAGTACTTC.

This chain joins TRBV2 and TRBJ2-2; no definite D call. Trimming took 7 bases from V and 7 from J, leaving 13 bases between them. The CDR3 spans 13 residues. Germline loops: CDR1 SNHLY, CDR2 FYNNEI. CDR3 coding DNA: TGTGCCAGCAATTTGGCGGTAATCGGGGAGCTGTTTTTT. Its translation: CASNLAVIGELFF.

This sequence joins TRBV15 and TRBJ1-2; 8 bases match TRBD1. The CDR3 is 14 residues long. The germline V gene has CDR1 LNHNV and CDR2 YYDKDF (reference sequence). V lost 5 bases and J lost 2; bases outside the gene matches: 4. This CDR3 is CATSSDRGNYGYTF. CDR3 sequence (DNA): TGTGCCACCAGCTCCGACAGGGGAAACTATGGCTACACCTTC.

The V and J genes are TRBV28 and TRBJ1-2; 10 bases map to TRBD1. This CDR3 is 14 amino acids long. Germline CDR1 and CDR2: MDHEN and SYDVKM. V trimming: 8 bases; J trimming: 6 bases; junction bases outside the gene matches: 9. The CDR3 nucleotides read TGTGCCAGCCGACAGGGGGCGGGAAGCCATGGCTACACCTTC. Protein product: CASRQGAGSHGYTF.

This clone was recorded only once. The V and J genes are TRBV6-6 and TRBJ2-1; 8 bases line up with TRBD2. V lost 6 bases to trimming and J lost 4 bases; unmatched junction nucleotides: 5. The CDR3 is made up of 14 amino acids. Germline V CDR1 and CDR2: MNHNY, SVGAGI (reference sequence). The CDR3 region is CASRGLGLYNEQFF. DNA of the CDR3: TGTGCCAGCAGGGGACTAGGGCTTTACAATGAGCAGTTCTTC.

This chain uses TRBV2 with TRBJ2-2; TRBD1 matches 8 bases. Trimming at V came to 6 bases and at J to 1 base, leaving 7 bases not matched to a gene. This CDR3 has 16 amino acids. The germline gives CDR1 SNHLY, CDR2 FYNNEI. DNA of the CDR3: TGTGCCAGCAGGGCTTCCGGGACAGGGAACACCGGGGAGCTGTTTTTT. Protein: CASRASGTGNTGELFF. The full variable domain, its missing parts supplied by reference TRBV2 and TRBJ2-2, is EPEVTQTPSHQVTQMGQEVILRCVPISNHLYFYWYRQILGQKVEFLVSFYNNEISEKSEIFDDQFSVERPDGSNFTLKIRSTKLEDSAMYFCASRASGTGNTGELFFGEGSRLTVL.

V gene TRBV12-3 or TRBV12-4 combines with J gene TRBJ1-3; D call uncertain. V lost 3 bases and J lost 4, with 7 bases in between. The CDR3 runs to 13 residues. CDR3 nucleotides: TGTGCCAGCAGTTTTCCGGGGGGAAACACCATATATTTT. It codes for CASSFPGGNTIYF.

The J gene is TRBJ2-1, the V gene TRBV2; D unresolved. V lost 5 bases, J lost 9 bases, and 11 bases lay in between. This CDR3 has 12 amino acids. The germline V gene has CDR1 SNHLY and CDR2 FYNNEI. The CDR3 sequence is CASSNGPGEQFF. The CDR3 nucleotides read TGTGCCAGCAGTAATGGTCCGGGTGAGCAGTTCTTC.

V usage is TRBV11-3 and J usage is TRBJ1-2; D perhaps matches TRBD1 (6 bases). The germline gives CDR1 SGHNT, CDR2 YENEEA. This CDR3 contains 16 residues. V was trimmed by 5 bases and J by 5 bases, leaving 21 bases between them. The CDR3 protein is CASSLPGAGALYGYTF. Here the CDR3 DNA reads TGTGCCAGCAGCCTCCCCGGGGCGGGGGCGTTGTATGGCTACACCTTC.

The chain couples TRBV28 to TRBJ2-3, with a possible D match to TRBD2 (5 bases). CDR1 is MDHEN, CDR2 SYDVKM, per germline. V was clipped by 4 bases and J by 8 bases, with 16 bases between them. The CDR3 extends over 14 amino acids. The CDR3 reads CASSSRGISGTQYF. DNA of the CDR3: TGTGCCAGCAGTTCCCGGGGAATCTCTGGTACGCAGTATTTT.

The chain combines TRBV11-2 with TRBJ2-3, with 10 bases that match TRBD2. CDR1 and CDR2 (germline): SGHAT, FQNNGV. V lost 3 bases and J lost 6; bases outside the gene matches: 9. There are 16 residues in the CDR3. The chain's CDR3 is CASSFVSGGAGDTQYF. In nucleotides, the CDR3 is TGTGCCAGCAGCTTCGTGAGCGGGGGGGCTGGGGATACGCAGTATTTT.

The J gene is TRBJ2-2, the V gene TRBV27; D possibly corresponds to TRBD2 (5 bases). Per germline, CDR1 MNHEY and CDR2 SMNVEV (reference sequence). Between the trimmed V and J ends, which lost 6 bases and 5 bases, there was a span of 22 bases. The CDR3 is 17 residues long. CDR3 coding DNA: TGTGCCAGCAGCCCCCGCCCGAAGAGGGTGGAAACCGGGGAGCTGTTTTTT. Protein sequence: CASSPRPKRVETGELFF.

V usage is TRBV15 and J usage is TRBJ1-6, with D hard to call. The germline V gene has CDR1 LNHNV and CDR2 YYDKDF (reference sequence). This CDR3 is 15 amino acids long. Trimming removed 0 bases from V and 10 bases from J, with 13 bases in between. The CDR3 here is CATSRDRGEGSPLHF. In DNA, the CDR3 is TGTGCCACCAGCAGAGATCGGGGTGAGGGATCACCCCTCCACTTT.

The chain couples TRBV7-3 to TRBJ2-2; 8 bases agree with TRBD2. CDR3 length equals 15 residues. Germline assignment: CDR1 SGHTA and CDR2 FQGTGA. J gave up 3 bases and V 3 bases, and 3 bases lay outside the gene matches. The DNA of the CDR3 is TGTGCCAGCAGCTTCAGCGGGGGAGACACCGGGGAGCTGTTTTTT. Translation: CASSFSGGDTGELFF.

The DNA for the CDR3 is TGCGCCAGCAGCTCCTCCGTGACCGGGGAGCTGTTTTTT. Translation: CASSSSVTGELFF. The chain recombines TRBV5-1 with TRBJ2-2; D not certain. This CDR3 spans 13 amino acids. The ends were cut back, 3 bases at V and 5 bases at J, with 8 bases in the middle. The germline V gene has CDR1 SGHRS and CDR2 YFSETQ.

The CDR3 reads CASSLYGVTEAFF. CDR3 DNA sequence: TGCGCCAGCAGCTTGTACGGGGTCACTGAAGCTTTCTTT. V is TRBV5-1 and J is TRBJ1-1; no clear D gene. Germline CDR1 reads SGHRS; CDR2 reads YFSETQ. The CDR3 totals 13 residues. Trimming removed 1 base at V and 4 bases at J, with 8 bases between.

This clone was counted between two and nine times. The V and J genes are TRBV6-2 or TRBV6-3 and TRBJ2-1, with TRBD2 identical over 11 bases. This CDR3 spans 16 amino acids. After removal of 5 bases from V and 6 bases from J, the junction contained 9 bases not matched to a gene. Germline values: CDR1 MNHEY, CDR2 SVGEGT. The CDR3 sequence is CASSRVSGGGANEQFF. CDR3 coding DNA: TGTGCCAGCAGTAGAGTTAGCGGGGGGGGAGCCAATGAGCAGTTCTTC.

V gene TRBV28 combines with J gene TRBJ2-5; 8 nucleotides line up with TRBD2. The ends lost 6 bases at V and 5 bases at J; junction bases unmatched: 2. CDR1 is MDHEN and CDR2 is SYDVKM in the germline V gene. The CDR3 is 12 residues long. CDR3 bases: TGTGCCAGCAGGCCGGGGGGGGAGACCCAGTACTTC. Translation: CASRPGGETQYF.

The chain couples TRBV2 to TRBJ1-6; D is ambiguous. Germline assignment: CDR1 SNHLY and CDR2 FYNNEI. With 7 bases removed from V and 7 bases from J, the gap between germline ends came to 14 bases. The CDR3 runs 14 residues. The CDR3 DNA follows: TGTGCCAGCACTATACAGAGTGACAATTCACCCCTCCACTTT. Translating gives CASTIQSDNSPLHF.

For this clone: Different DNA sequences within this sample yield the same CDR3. CDR3 residues: CASSRGGNTGELFF. Written as DNA, the CDR3 is TGTGCCAGCAGCCGGGGAGGGAACACCGGGGAGCTGTTTTTT. This rearrangement joins TRBV11-3 to TRBJ2-2; D possibly corresponds to TRBD2 (6 bases). Germline CDR1 and CDR2: SGHNT and YENEEA. The V and J ends lost 5 bases and 1 base respectively, with 8 bases between them. This CDR3 spans 14 amino acids.

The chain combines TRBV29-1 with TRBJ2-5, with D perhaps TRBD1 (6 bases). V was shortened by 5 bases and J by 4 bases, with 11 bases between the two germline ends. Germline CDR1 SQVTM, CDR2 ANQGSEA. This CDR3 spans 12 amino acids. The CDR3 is CSVSGVGETQYF. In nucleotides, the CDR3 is TGCAGCGTTTCAGGGGTGGGAGAGACCCAGTACTTC.

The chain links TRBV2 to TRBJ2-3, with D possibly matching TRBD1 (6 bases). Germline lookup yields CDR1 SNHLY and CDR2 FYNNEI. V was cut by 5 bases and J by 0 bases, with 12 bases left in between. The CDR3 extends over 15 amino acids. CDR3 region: CASSNRVTSTDTQYF. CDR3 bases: TGTGCCAGCAGTAACAGGGTAACTAGCACAGATACGCAGTATTTT.

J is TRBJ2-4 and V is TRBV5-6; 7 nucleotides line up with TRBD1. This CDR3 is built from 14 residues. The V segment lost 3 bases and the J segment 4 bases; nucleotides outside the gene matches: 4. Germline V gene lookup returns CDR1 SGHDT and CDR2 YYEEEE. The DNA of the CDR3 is TGTGCCAGCAGCTCGAGGGGACAGAAAAACATTCAGTACTTC. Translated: CASSSRGQKNIQYF. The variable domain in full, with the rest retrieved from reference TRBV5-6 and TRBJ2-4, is DAGVTQSPTHLIKTRGQQVTLRCSPKSGHDTVSWYQQALGQGPQFIFQYYEEEERQRGNFPDRFSGHQFPNYSSELNVNALLLGDSALYLCASSSRGQKNIQYFGAGTRLSVL.

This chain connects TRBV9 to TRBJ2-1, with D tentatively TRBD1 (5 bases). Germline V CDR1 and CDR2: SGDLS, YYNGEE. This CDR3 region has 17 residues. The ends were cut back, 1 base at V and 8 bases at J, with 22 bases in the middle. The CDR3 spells CASSVKGWDRGSDEQFF. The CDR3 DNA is TGTGCCAGCAGCGTAAAAGGTTGGGATAGGGGTTCCGATGAGCAGTTCTTC.

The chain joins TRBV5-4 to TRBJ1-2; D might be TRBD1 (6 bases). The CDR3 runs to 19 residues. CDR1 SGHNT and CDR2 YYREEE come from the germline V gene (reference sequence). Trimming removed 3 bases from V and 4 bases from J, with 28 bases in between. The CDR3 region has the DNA TGTGCCAGCAGCTCGAACCCACGAGGCAGGGGTACAAGTCGCTATGGCTACACCTTC. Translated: CASSSNPRGRGTSRYGYTF.

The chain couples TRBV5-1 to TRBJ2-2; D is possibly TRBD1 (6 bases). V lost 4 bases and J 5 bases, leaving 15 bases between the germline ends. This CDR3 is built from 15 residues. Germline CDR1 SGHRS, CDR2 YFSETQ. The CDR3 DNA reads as TGCGCCAGCAGCCAGGATGTAACAGGGACCGGGGAGCTGTTTTTT. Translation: CASSQDVTGTGELFF.

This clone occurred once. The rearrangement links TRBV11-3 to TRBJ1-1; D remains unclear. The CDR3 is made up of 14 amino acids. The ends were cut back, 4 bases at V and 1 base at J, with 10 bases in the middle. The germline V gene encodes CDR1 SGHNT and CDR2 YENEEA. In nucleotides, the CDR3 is TGTGCCAGCAGCTCAGAGGGCAAGAACACTGAAGCTTTCTTT. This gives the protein CASSSEGKNTEAFF.

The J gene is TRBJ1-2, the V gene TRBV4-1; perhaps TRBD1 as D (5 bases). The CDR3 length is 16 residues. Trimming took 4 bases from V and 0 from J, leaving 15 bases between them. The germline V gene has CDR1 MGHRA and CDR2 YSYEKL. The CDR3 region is CASSRMTVLANYGYTF. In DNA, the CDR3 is TGCGCCAGCAGCCGAATGACAGTCTTAGCTAACTATGGCTACACCTTC.

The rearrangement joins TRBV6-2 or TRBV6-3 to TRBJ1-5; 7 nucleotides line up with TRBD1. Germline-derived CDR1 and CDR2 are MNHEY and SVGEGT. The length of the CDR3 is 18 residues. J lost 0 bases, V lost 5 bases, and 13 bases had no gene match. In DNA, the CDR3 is TGTGCCAGCAGTCCCTCCGGTTGGGACAGTCTTAGCAATCAGCCCCAGCATTTT. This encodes CASSPSGWDSLSNQPQHF.